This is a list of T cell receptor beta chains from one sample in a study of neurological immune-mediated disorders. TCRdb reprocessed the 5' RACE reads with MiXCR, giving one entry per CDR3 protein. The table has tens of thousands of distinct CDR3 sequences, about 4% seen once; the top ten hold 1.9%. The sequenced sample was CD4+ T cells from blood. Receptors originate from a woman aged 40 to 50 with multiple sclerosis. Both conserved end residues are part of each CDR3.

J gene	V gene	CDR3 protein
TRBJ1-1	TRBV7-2	CASSLDDRSYTEAFF
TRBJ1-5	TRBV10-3	CAISEDRTDQPQHF
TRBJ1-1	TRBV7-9	CASSLVGRDTEAFF
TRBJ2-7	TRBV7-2	CASSLLGQGPSYEQYF
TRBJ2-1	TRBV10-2	CATASTGYVQFF
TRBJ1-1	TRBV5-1	CASSWTGARGTEAFF
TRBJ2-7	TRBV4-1	CASSQVAGANVKHF
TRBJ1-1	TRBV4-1	CASSQVLDRPEAFF
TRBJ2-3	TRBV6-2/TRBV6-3	CASSYPLAEGDTQYF
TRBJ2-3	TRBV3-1	CASSQNIADTQYF
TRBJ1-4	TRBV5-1	CASSWGTYEKLFF
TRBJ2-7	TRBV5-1	CASSLVSGTSYEQYF
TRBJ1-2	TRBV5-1	CASSGGTPANYGYTF
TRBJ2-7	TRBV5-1	CASSLFSGGPYEQYF
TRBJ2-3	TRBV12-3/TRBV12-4	CASSRNLRLAGGTDTQYF
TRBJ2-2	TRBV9	CASTKSSGGATGELFF
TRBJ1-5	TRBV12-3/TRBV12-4	CASSPQGRQPQHF
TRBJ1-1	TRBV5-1	CASSLDRPLENTEAFF
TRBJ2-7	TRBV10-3	CAISEVPGSNEQYF